This record covers a single TCR beta chain. The sample is drawn from a study of blood T cell repertoires in COVID-19. As for the study in general: Researchers got acute and convalescent COVID-19 samples from the United States, Italy and Spain. T cells, B-cell-depleted T cells, or PBMCs supplied cDNA or gDNA.

How the authors handled the data: From reference gene primer amplification, estimates of nucleated cell counts were derived. TCRdb's table, derived via immunoSEQ multiplex PCR, lists solely in-frame clones and lacks some. D and trimming were read from the DNA, whereas the V and J calls and clone size are those reported in that table. Of under 250,000 clones in the sample, more than 65% were seen once. This receptor was taken from a man aged 50 or older with active or convalescent COVID-19. Sequenced sample: peripheral blood.

The CDR3 here is CSVVLSRRGEFTDTQYF. CDR3 bases: TGCAGCGTTGTCCTCTCTCGTCGGGGGGAATTCACAGATACGCAGTATTTT. The chain couples TRBV29-1 to TRBJ2-3, with 7 bases aligning to TRBD2. This CDR3 has 17 amino acids. Unmatched junction bases numbered 15, after V lost 4 bases and J lost 2 bases. Germline V gene lookup returns CDR1 SQVTM and CDR2 ANQGSEA.